The next 30 T cell receptor beta chains were all read from a single sample in a study of T cell responses to AZD1222 COVID-19 vaccine. TCRdb's table, derived via immunoSEQ multiplex PCR, lists solely in-frame clones and lacks some. Among more than 95,000 clones listed, 85% to 95% were seen once. Sequencing was performed on peripheral blood, taken 28 days after the second AZD1222 dose. The receptors shown here come from an adult who received the AZD1222 COVID-19 vaccine.

This clone was recorded once. V gene TRBV9 combines with J gene TRBJ2-7; TRBD2 matches 9 bases. The CDR3 contains 16 residues. The junction had 7 bases not matched to a gene; V was cut back by 0 bases and J by 3 bases. Germline-derived CDR1 and CDR2 are SGDLS and YYNGEE. CDR3 amino acids: CASSVASGTIFYEQYF. The DNA for the CDR3 is TGTGCCAGCAGCGTAGCTAGCGGGACCATCTTCTACGAGCAGTACTTC.

The chain is built from TRBV5-1 and TRBJ1-1, with 7 bases identical to TRBD1. Germline CDR1 is SGHRS and CDR2 is YFSETQ. The CDR3 runs 15 residues. The trim removed 4 bases at V and 1 base at J, leaving 7 bases unmatched. CDR3 loop: CASSSTGATNTEAFF. The CDR3 DNA is TGCGCCAGCAGCAGCACAGGGGCTACGAACACTGAAGCTTTCTTT.

The CDR3 sequence is CASSPTGTNQPQHF. In nucleotides, the CDR3 is TGTGCCAGCTCACCAACCGGAACCAATCAGCCCCAGCATTTT. This rearrangement joins TRBV18 to TRBJ1-5; no reliable D call. Germline-derived CDR1 and CDR2 are KGHSH and LQKENI. The CDR3 is 14 amino acids. Trimming removed 2 bases at V and 3 bases at J, with 8 bases between. The full variable domain, with the rest looked up from reference TRBV18 and TRBJ1-5, is NAGVMQNPRHLVRRRGQEARLRCSPMKGHSHVYWYRQLPEEGLKFMVYLQKENIIDESGMPKERFSAEFPKEGPSILRIQQVVRGDSAAYFCASSPTGTNQPQHFGDGTRLSIL.

V gene TRBV10-1 combines with J gene TRBJ2-5, with D tentatively TRBD1 (6 bases). In germline, CDR1 is WNHNN, CDR2 SYGVQD (reference sequence). This CDR3 comprises 12 residues. V was pared by 2 bases and J by 5 bases, with 6 bases between. As DNA, the CDR3 is TGCGCCAGCAGTGAGCAGGGGGAGACCCAGTACTTC. It translates to CASSEQGETQYF.

The chain combines TRBV28 with TRBJ1-1; D perhaps matches TRBD1 (5 bases). The germline gives CDR1 MDHEN, CDR2 SYDVKM. CDR3 size: 12 residues. Between the trimmed V and J ends, which lost 5 bases and 11 bases, there was a span of 15 bases. In DNA form, the CDR3 reads TGTGCCAGCAGTCAAGGGACCCGGAGGGCTTTCTTT. Protein product: CASSQGTRRAFF.

V and J are TRBV6-1 and TRBJ1-1; TRBD1 is a possible D gene (6 bases). This CDR3 has 16 residues. Germline CDR1 reads MNHNS; CDR2 reads SASEGT. V was shortened by 0 bases and J by 3 bases, with 14 bases between the two germline ends. The DNA for the CDR3 is TGTGCCAGCAGTGAAGCCCGGGGGCGTGGGGACACTGAAGCTTTCTTT. Translation: CASSEARGRGDTEAFF.

The rearrangement joins TRBV7-9 to TRBJ1-2; no firm D call. Per germline, CDR1 SEHNR and CDR2 FQNEAQ (reference sequence). The V and J ends lost 8 bases and 3 bases respectively, with 10 bases between them. This CDR3 region has 12 residues. CDR3 sequence reads: CASVRQDYGYTF. The CDR3 DNA reads TGTGCCAGCGTCCGGCAGGACTATGGCTACACCTTC.

The chain combines TRBV19 with TRBJ1-6; unclear D gene. V shed 3 bases and J shed 6 bases, with 9 bases lying between them. Germline CDR1 is LNHDA and CDR2 is SQIVND (reference sequence). CDR3 length equals 14 residues. CDR3 protein: CASSIEGGNSPLHF. The CDR3 bases are TGTGCCAGTAGTATTGAGGGTGGTAATTCACCCCTCCACTTT.

A few counts support this clone. The V call is TRBV30, the J call TRBJ1-1; D is uncertain. The CDR3 length is 13 residues. Germline V lookup: CDR1 GTSNPN, CDR2 SVGIG (reference sequence). Deletions cut 0 bases from V and 3 bases from J, with 8 bases between. The CDR3: CAWSVIHYTEAFF. Written as DNA, the CDR3 is TGTGCCTGGAGTGTCATCCACTACACTGAAGCTTTCTTT.

The chain is built from TRBV28 and TRBJ2-1; D gene uncertain. Germline V gene data show CDR1 as MDHEN and CDR2 as SYDVKM. V dropped 4 bases and J dropped 2 bases, with 12 bases sitting between them. This CDR3 spans 15 amino acids. CDR3 nucleotides: TGTGCCAGCAGTTCCCCGGGTACCCCCTACAATGAGCAGTTCTTC. Protein sequence: CASSSPGTPYNEQFF.

This chain connects TRBV19 to TRBJ2-3; 10 bases align to TRBD2. Germline V gives CDR1 LNHDA, CDR2 SQIVND (reference sequence). With V trimmed by 5 bases and J by 1 base, 6 bases remained unmatched. The CDR3 is 16 residues long. Here the CDR3 reads CASSYLAGVRTDTQYF. The CDR3, as DNA: TGTGCCAGTAGTTACCTAGCGGGAGTTCGCACAGATACGCAGTATTTT.

The CDR3 spells CASILGTPSGNTIYF. DNA of the CDR3: TGTGCCAGCATTCTGGGGACCCCCTCTGGAAACACCATATATTTT. The V and J genes are TRBV6-1 and TRBJ1-3, with D perhaps TRBD1 (5 bases). V gave up 7 bases and J gave up 0 bases, with 13 bases separating them. This CDR3 contains 15 residues. The germline CDR1 and CDR2 sequences are MNHNS and SASEGT.

The chain has TRBV4-1 and TRBJ1-2; unclear D gene. V dropped 6 bases and J dropped 3 bases, with 23 bases sitting between them. CDR1 is MGHRA and CDR2 is YSYEKL in the germline V gene. The CDR3 runs to 17 residues. CDR3 in DNA: TGCGCCAGCAGTCCTAACCTCGGAGGGTATAGTCACTATGGCTACACCTTC. Protein: CASSPNLGGYSHYGYTF.

The chain uses TRBV28 and TRBJ2-1; possible D gene TRBD2, 5 bases. V was shortened by 9 bases and J by 6 bases, with 12 bases between the two germline ends. Germline-derived CDR1 and CDR2 are MDHEN and SYDVKM. This CDR3 contains 12 residues. The CDR3 loop reads CASTLSGNEQFF. In DNA, the CDR3 is TGTGCCAGTACGTTAAGCGGCAATGAGCAGTTCTTC.

The chain links TRBV5-8 to TRBJ2-1; D may be TRBD1 (6 bases). From germline, CDR1 is SGHTS and CDR2 YDEGEE. The CDR3 extends over 17 amino acids. V lost 1 base, J lost 6 bases, and 20 bases lay in between. The CDR3 DNA is TGTGCCAGCAGCTTGACAGGGCGGCGGTCGAACCTCAATGAGCAGTTCTTC. Protein product: CASSLTGRRSNLNEQFF.

This sequence joins TRBV6-5 and TRBJ2-7; TRBD1 or TRBD2 may be the D gene (6 bases each). The CDR3 has 15 residues. The germline CDR1 and CDR2 sequences are MNHEY and SVGAGI. V was pared by 6 bases and J by 0 bases, with 15 bases between. The CDR3 bases are TGTGCCAGCAGGACAGGACTGGGACTCTCCTACGAGCAGTACTTC. Its protein product is CASRTGLGLSYEQYF.

The chain has TRBV27 and TRBJ2-1; 10 bases fit TRBD2. Germline loops: CDR1 MNHEY, CDR2 SMNVEV (reference sequence). Losses at the gene ends were 3 bases for V and 10 bases for J; bases not matched to a gene: 3. The CDR3 runs 13 residues. In nucleotides, the CDR3 is TGTGCCAGCAGTTTTATAGCGGGAGGAGAGCAGTTCTTC. Encoded protein: CASSFIAGGEQFF.

The J gene is TRBJ2-7, the V gene TRBV2; 9 bases align to TRBD1. There are 14 residues in the CDR3. With V trimmed by 8 bases and J by 4 bases, 9 bases remained unmatched. Germline V lookup: CDR1 SNHLY, CDR2 FYNNEI. CDR3 in DNA: TGTGCCAGCGGAGGGACAGGGCCTGGGTACGAGCAGTACTTC. As protein: CASGGTGPGYEQYF.

This chain joins TRBV5-1 and TRBJ2-3; possible D gene TRBD2, 6 bases. CDR3 length equals 13 residues. CDR1 is SGHRS, CDR2 YFSETQ, per germline. Between the trimmed V and J ends, which lost 5 bases and 5 bases, there was a span of 12 bases. In DNA form, the CDR3 reads TGCGCCAGCAGGGGCCAGGGAGGAGATACGCAGTATTTT. Translation: CASRGQGGDTQYF. The complete variable domain, with remaining parts taken from reference TRBV5-1 and TRBJ2-3, reads KAGVTQTPRYLIKTRGQQVTLSCSPISGHRSVSWYQQTPGQGLQFLFEYFSETQRNKGNFPGRFSGRQFSNSRSEMNVSTLELGDSALYLCASRGQGGDTQYFGPGTRLTVL.

The rearrangement links TRBV28 to TRBJ1-5, with 7 bases aligning to TRBD1. V shed 6 bases and J 11 bases; nucleotides not matched to a gene: 13. Germline CDR1 and CDR2: MDHEN and SYDVKM. The CDR3 runs 14 residues. CDR3 in amino acids: CASRSTGVGGTQHF. For the CDR3, the DNA is TGTGCCAGCAGATCTACAGGGGTAGGGGGAACCCAGCATTTT.

The genes are TRBV27 and TRBJ1-5, with TRBD1 matching 7 bases. The junction had 2 bases not matched to a gene; V was cut back by 8 bases and J by 4 bases. CDR3 size: 12 residues. Germline CDR1 reads MNHEY; CDR2 reads SMNVEV (reference sequence). The CDR3 DNA follows: TGTGCCAGCGGGACAGTGAATCAGCCCCAGCATTTT. Translating gives CASGTVNQPQHF.

The table lists this clone with a count of one. V gene TRBV6-4 combines with J gene TRBJ1-5; D is uncertain. V was shortened by 10 bases and J by 7 bases, with 14 bases between the two germline ends. Germline V gene lookup returns CDR1 MRHNA and CDR2 SNTAGT. This CDR3 is 12 amino acids long. The CDR3: CANNPVRQPQHF. Here the CDR3 DNA reads TGTGCCAACAACCCCGTCAGGCAGCCCCAGCATTTT.

This chain uses TRBV5-4 with TRBJ2-1, with 9 bases lining up with TRBD2. Germline V gene data show CDR1 as SGHNT and CDR2 as YYREEE (reference sequence). The V and J ends lost 0 bases and 7 bases, in that order; junction bases with no gene match: 8. This CDR3 region has 16 residues. The CDR3 reads CASSLVTGLARNEQFF. In nucleotides, the CDR3 is TGTGCCAGCAGCTTGGTAACCGGACTAGCGAGGAATGAGCAGTTCTTC.

The J gene is TRBJ2-1, the V gene TRBV5-1; either TRBD1 or TRBD2 may supply D (6 bases each). This CDR3 has 16 amino acids. Trimming took 6 bases from V and 2 from J, leaving 18 bases between them. Per the germline V gene, CDR1 is SGHRS and CDR2 is YFSETQ. The CDR3 DNA reads as TGCGCCAGCACGGTAGCCGGGGGACATACCTACAATGAGCAGTTCTTC. As protein: CASTVAGGHTYNEQFF.

Remarks on this clone: At one end the junction does not follow the germline gene, possibly because of a read error. The rearrangement links TRBV2 to TRBJ1-2; no firm D call. CDR1 SNHLY and CDR2 FYNNEI come from the germline V gene. The CDR3 length is 14 residues. CDR3 sequence: CASSEGGQGYGYTF. The CDR3 DNA is TGTGCCAGCAGCGAAGGAGGCCAAGGGTACGGCTACACCTTC.

This clone was seen once. The chain recombines TRBV21-1 with TRBJ1-1. TRBV21-1 is a pseudogene segment. This CDR3 is built from 17 residues. CDR3 protein: CASSKARRGTGNTEAFF. The CDR3 DNA sequence: TGTGCCAGCAGCAAAGCGCGGCGGGGGACGGGGAACACTGAAGCTTTCTTT.

This chain connects TRBV29-1 to TRBJ1-4; no definite D call. Trimming removed 0 bases at V and 10 bases at J, with 12 bases between. The CDR3 covers 13 residues. The germline V gene has CDR1 SQVTM and CDR2 ANQGSEA. CDR3 sequence reads: CSVEDAEGGKLFF. CDR3 coding DNA: TGCAGCGTTGAAGATGCGGAGGGAGGAAAACTGTTTTTT. Full variable domain (outside the CDR3, taken from reference TRBV29-1 and TRBJ1-4): SAVISQKPSRDICQRGTSLTIQCQVDSQVTMMFWYRQQPGQSLTLIATANQGSEATYESGFVIDKFPISRPNLTFSTLTVSNMSPEDSSIYLCSVEDAEGGKLFFGSGTQLSVL.

The chain combines TRBV15 with TRBJ1-5; D is perhaps TRBD1 (6 bases). From germline, CDR1 is LNHNV and CDR2 YYDKDF (reference sequence). V shed 1 base and J shed 5 bases, with 12 bases lying between them. This CDR3 is 15 amino acids long. For the CDR3, the DNA is TGTGCCACCAGCAGAGGACAGGAGGGGGATCAGCCCCAGCATTTT. Translation: CATSRGQEGDQPQHF.

The rearrangement links TRBV6-5 to TRBJ1-2; no reliable D call. Germline CDR1 reads MNHEY; CDR2 reads SVGAGI. The CDR3 loop spans 15 amino acids. The V and J ends lost 5 bases and 2 bases respectively, with 15 bases between them. CDR3 sequence (DNA): TGTGCCAGCAGTCCCCTTTTTCCCTCCAACTATGGCTACACCTTC. It is translated as CASSPLFPSNYGYTF.

In this sample, this clone turned up once. The chain combines TRBV28 with TRBJ1-2, with a tentative D call TRBD1 (6 bases). V shed 4 bases and J shed 7 bases, with 10 bases lying between them. CDR1 and CDR2 from the germline V gene are MDHEN and SYDVKM. The CDR3 is 12 residues long. This chain's CDR3 is CASSSQGLGYTF. The CDR3 bases are TGTGCCAGCAGTTCACAGGGTCTTGGCTACACCTTC.